The next 25 T cell receptor beta chains were all read from a single sample in a study of shared clonotypes between healthy human individuals. CD45RO-negative, CCR7-selected cells formed the naive CD8 fraction, which excluded terminally differentiated effector memory CD45RA+ cells. This table comes from immunoSEQ multiplex PCR, and its TCRdb copy is limited to in-frame clones, with some not included. This table holds hundreds of thousands of clones, 85% to 95% found once. Material for sequencing was naive CD8+ T cells sorted from blood. These receptors all come from a woman aged 25 to 39 in good health.

J is TRBJ2-7 and V is TRBV15; a possible D gene is TRBD1 (5 bases). The CDR3 runs to 14 residues. The ends were cut back, 5 bases at V and 2 bases at J, with 13 bases in the middle. Germline V gives CDR1 LNHNV, CDR2 YYDKDF (reference sequence). The CDR3 is CATSPFQGTYEQYF. CDR3 DNA: TGTGCCACCAGCCCATTTCAGGGAACCTACGAGCAGTACTTC.

A remark on this clone: Other DNA sequences in the same sample also yield this CDR3. V and J are TRBV28 and TRBJ2-5; 7 bases are shared with TRBD1. The CDR3 length is 13 residues. V shed 6 bases and J 3 bases; nucleotides not matched to a gene: 4. Germline V CDR1 and CDR2: MDHEN, SYDVKM. The CDR3 region is CASSLDREETQYF. The CDR3 DNA is TGTGCCAGCAGCCTCGACAGGGAAGAGACCCAGTACTTC.

The chain links TRBV7-9 to TRBJ2-7; 7 bases agree with TRBD2. This CDR3 is built from 13 residues. CDR1 is SEHNR and CDR2 is FQNEAQ in the germline V gene (reference sequence). The V and J ends lost 6 bases and 1 base, in that order; junction bases with no gene match: 3. The CDR3 DNA reads TGTGCCAGCAGGGGGAGGGGTTCCTACGAGCAGTACTTC. It translates to CASRGRGSYEQYF.

V gene TRBV19 combines with J gene TRBJ2-7; TRBD1 aligns across 7 bases. Germline CDR1 and CDR2: LNHDA and SQIVND (reference sequence). CDR3 size: 13 residues. J lost 2 bases, V lost 10 bases, and 8 bases had no gene match. CDR3 in amino acids: CATSFGTAYEQYF. The CDR3 nucleotides read TGTGCCACCTCTTTCGGGACAGCCTACGAGCAGTACTTC.

In DNA, the CDR3 is TGTGCCTGGAGTGTACTGGGACTAGCAAACAATGAGCAGTTCTTC. It codes for CAWSVLGLANNEQFF. The chain carries TRBV30 and TRBJ2-1; 9 bases fit TRBD2. CDR3 length: 15 amino acids. Germline CDR1 GTSNPN, CDR2 SVGIG (reference sequence). Trimming took 0 bases from V and 5 from J; bases not matched to a gene: 5.

The rearrangement links TRBV27 to TRBJ2-7; tentatively, D is TRBD1 or TRBD2 (5 bases each). This CDR3 contains 13 residues. V was cut by 5 bases and J by 4 bases, with 12 bases left in between. CDR1 and CDR2 (germline): MNHEY, SMNVEV (reference sequence). The CDR3 sequence: CASSLGPGYEQYF. The DNA for the CDR3 is TGTGCCAGCAGTCTGGGACCGGGTTACGAGCAGTACTTC.

This clone appeared a single time. This chain connects TRBV9 to TRBJ1-1, with D perhaps TRBD1 (5 bases). The CDR3 is made up of 15 amino acids. CDR1 SGDLS and CDR2 YYNGEE come from the germline V gene. V dropped 0 bases and J dropped 4 bases, with 13 bases sitting between them. The CDR3 protein is CASSVGRQLATEAFF. CDR3 nucleotide sequence: TGTGCCAGCAGCGTAGGTAGACAGTTGGCCACTGAAGCTTTCTTT.

The genes are TRBV28 and TRBJ1-1; no clear D. This CDR3 is 14 amino acids long. The germline V and J ends were trimmed by 3 bases and 2 bases, with 10 bases remaining between them. Germline lookup yields CDR1 MDHEN and CDR2 SYDVKM. CDR3 sequence reads: CASSFYRVNTEAFF. The CDR3 DNA reads as TGTGCCAGCAGTTTCTATAGGGTTAACACTGAAGCTTTCTTT. Using reference TRBV28 and TRBJ1-1 for the parts outside the CDR3, the full variable domain is DVKVTQSSRYLVKRTGEKVFLECVQDMDHENMFWYRQDPGLGLRLIYFSYDVKMKEKGDIPEGYSVSREKKERFSLILESASTNQTSMYLCASSFYRVNTEAFFGQGTRLTVV.

This clone turned up a few times. J is TRBJ1-2 and V is TRBV6-5; D is unclear. CDR3 length: 13 residues. CDR1 is MNHEY, CDR2 SVGAGI, per germline. With 3 bases removed from V and 4 bases from J, the gap between germline ends came to 9 bases. This CDR3 is CASSYEQSYGYTF. As DNA, the CDR3 is TGTGCCAGCAGTTATGAACAGTCCTATGGCTACACCTTC.

This clone was seen only once. The chain carries TRBV13 and TRBJ1-2, with 9 bases fitting TRBD1. V lost 5 bases, J lost 3 bases, and 7 bases stayed unmatched. CDR3 size: 15 residues. Germline CDR1 and CDR2: PRHDT and FYEKMQ (reference sequence). CDR3 amino acids: CASSPRQGGDYGYTF. Written as DNA, the CDR3 is TGTGCCAGCAGCCCCCGACAGGGGGGCGACTATGGCTACACCTTC.

The chain has TRBV10-3 and TRBJ1-1; TRBD1 matches at 8 bases. The V gene end was trimmed by 3 bases and the J gene end by 3 bases; junction bases not matched to a gene: 12. CDR1 ENHRY and CDR2 SYGVKD come from the germline V gene. This CDR3 contains 17 residues. The chain's CDR3 is CAISDRDRTVKYTEAFF. In DNA form, the CDR3 reads TGTGCCATCAGTGATCGGGACAGGACCGTGAAGTACACTGAAGCTTTCTTT.

Note on this clone: The same CDR3 can be traced to other DNA sequences in this sample. The chain has TRBV29-1 and TRBJ1-2; 7 bases map to TRBD1. Germline V gives CDR1 SQVTM, CDR2 ANQGSEA. V gave up 1 base and J gave up 2 bases; unmatched junction bases: 4. The CDR3 totals 14 residues. The CDR3 DNA is TGCAGCGTTGAAGCAGAGACAGGGAACTATGGCTACACCTTC. Its protein product is CSVEAETGNYGYTF.

This rearrangement joins TRBV28 to TRBJ2-4; D may be TRBD1 (6 bases). The CDR3 has 15 residues. V dropped 5 bases and J dropped 4 bases, with 15 bases sitting between them. Germline V gene lookup returns CDR1 MDHEN and CDR2 SYDVKM. The CDR3 nucleotides are TGTGCCAGCAGTACCCCGCGGACAGCGAAAAACATTCAGTACTTC. It encodes CASSTPRTAKNIQYF. Full variable domain (rest looked up from reference TRBV28 and TRBJ2-4): DVKVTQSSRYLVKRTGEKVFLECVQDMDHENMFWYRQDPGLGLRLIYFSYDVKMKEKGDIPEGYSVSREKKERFSLILESASTNQTSMYLCASSTPRTAKNIQYFGAGTRLSVL.

J is TRBJ2-7 and V is TRBV13, with D unclear. Germline V gives CDR1 PRHDT, CDR2 FYEKMQ (reference sequence). Between the trimmed V and J ends, which lost 3 bases and 2 bases, there was a span of 11 bases. The CDR3 length is 14 residues. The CDR3 spells CASSFSLLAYEQYF. CDR3 coding DNA: TGTGCCAGCAGCTTTAGCCTTCTCGCCTACGAGCAGTACTTC.

As concerns this clone: Additional DNA sequences in this sample encode the identical CDR3. The chain is built from TRBV27 and TRBJ1-5, with a possible D match to TRBD1 (6 bases). Trimming left V 5 bases short and J 2 bases short, with 10 bases between. CDR3 length: 14 residues. Germline CDR1 reads MNHEY; CDR2 reads SMNVEV (reference sequence). CDR3: CASSLRQGNQPQHF. The CDR3 DNA reads TGTGCCAGCAGTCTACGACAGGGCAATCAGCCCCAGCATTTT.

This clone was seen a few times. The chain carries TRBV14 and TRBJ1-2; a possible D gene is TRBD1 (5 bases). V was trimmed by 0 bases and J by 8 bases, leaving 10 bases between them. The CDR3 spans 13 residues. Germline lookup yields CDR1 SGHDN and CDR2 FVKESK. CDR3 bases: TGTGCCAGCAGCCAAGATAGCCGGGGCGGCTACACCTTC. Protein sequence: CASSQDSRGGYTF.

The chain recombines TRBV7-9 with TRBJ2-7; either TRBD1 or TRBD2 may supply D (5 bases each). With 2 bases removed from V and 5 bases from J, the gap between germline ends came to 16 bases. In germline, CDR1 is SEHNR, CDR2 FQNEAQ (reference sequence). CDR3 length: 15 residues. The CDR3 protein is CASSLTAGTIHEQYF. The CDR3 nucleotides are TGTGCCAGCAGCTTAACTGCAGGGACGATACACGAGCAGTACTTC.

Notes on this clone: Different DNA sequences within this sample yield the same CDR3. The CDR3 DNA is TGTGCCAGCAGCTTGGGACTAGCGGGAGTGGGAGAGACCCAGTACTTC. Amino acids: CASSLGLAGVGETQYF. The chain uses TRBV5-6 and TRBJ2-5; 12 nucleotides agree with TRBD2. Germline V gives CDR1 SGHDT, CDR2 YYEEEE. V dropped 0 bases and J dropped 4; count of bases not matched to a gene: 4. The length of the CDR3 is 16 residues.

This clone was detected once. This chain links TRBV6-1 with TRBJ1-1; D possibly corresponds to TRBD1 (5 bases). This CDR3 comprises 15 residues. Germline V gene data show CDR1 as MNHNS and CDR2 as SASEGT. V was shortened by 1 base and J by 3 bases, with 12 bases between the two germline ends. The CDR3 sequence: CASSEGWDGHTEAFF. The CDR3 DNA reads TGTGCCAGCAGTGAAGGCTGGGACGGACACACTGAAGCTTTCTTT.

V usage is TRBV10-3 and J usage is TRBJ2-7, with D perhaps matching TRBD1 (6 bases). With 0 bases removed from V and 3 bases from J, the gap between germline ends came to 9 bases. CDR3 length equals 14 residues. Germline lookup yields CDR1 ENHRY and CDR2 SYGVKD. The CDR3 nucleotides are TGTGCCATCAGTGAGTCGCGGACAGACTACGAGCAGTACTTC. Its translation: CAISESRTDYEQYF.

This chain links TRBV5-1 with TRBJ2-1, with no clear D. CDR1 and CDR2 from the germline V gene are SGHRS and YFSETQ. CDR3 size: 16 residues. V was clipped by 0 bases and J by 0 bases, with 10 bases between them. DNA of the CDR3: TGCGCCAGCAGCTTGGTCTTGTCCGACTCCTACAATGAGCAGTTCTTC. It encodes CASSLVLSDSYNEQFF.

The rearrangement links TRBV14 to TRBJ2-3; D is uncertain. CDR3 length: 17 amino acids. Germline V gives CDR1 SGHDN, CDR2 FVKESK. With 1 base removed from V and 2 bases from J, the gap between germline ends came to 16 bases. The DNA for the CDR3 is TGTGCCAGCAGCCAAGTCCCCCTTCGGAGACACACAGATACGCAGTATTTT. Its translation: CASSQVPLRRHTDTQYF.

The V gene is TRBV9, the J gene TRBJ1-1; D is possibly TRBD1 (6 bases). CDR1 is SGDLS, CDR2 YYNGEE, per germline. The V end lost 6 bases, the J end lost 7 bases, and 22 bases lay between the germline ends. The CDR3 covers 15 residues. The CDR3 region has the DNA TGTGCCAGCAAGTCTGGGGCTGGGGGCGGCCTTGAAGCTTTCTTT. The encoded protein is CASKSGAGGGLEAFF. Using reference TRBV9 and TRBJ1-1 for the parts outside the CDR3, the full variable domain is DSGVTQTPKHLITATGQRVTLRCSPRSGDLSVYWYQQSLDQGLQFLIQYYNGEERAKGNILERFSAQQFPDLHSELNLSSLELGDSALYFCASKSGAGGGLEAFFGQGTRLTVV.

V is TRBV19 and J is TRBJ2-2, with D maybe TRBD1 (6 bases). Germline V gives CDR1 LNHDA, CDR2 SQIVND (reference sequence). V was shortened by 7 bases and J by 4 bases, with 10 bases between the two germline ends. This CDR3 spans 13 amino acids. The CDR3 sequence is CASMQGLTGELFF. The CDR3 region has the DNA TGTGCCAGTATGCAGGGGCTCACCGGGGAGCTGTTTTTT.

J is TRBJ2-1 and V is TRBV7-8; D may be TRBD2 (6 bases). This CDR3 is 15 amino acids long. CDR1 and CDR2 from the germline V gene are SGHVS and FQNEAQ. Trimming stripped 5 bases from V and 4 bases from J, with 15 bases between. CDR3 DNA sequence: TGTGCCAGCAGCGGTTTTGGCGGGGTATACAATGAGCAGTTCTTC. Translating it yields CASSGFGGVYNEQFF.